Each of the 18 T cell receptor beta chains below was sequenced from the same sample in a study of monozygotic twins with inflammatory bowel disease. TCRdb reprocessed the 5' RACE reads; each CDR3 protein has one entry and no DNA is given. The listing contains about 210,000 distinct CDR3 sequences. Sequencing was carried out using blood. The source of these receptors is a human donor with ulcerative colitis or Crohn's disease, or a healthy co-twin of an affected twin (not recorded which).

This sequence joins TRBV6-1 and TRBJ2-7; the D call of TRBD1 rests on TCRdb alone, since no DNA is present to check it. The CDR3 spans 14 residues. Germline CDR1 MNHNS, CDR2 SASEGT. This chain's CDR3 is CASRTRTGTYEQYF.

The rearrangement links TRBV5-1 to TRBJ2-7; TCRdb selects TRBD1, and the lack of DNA leaves this call unchecked. CDR3 length: 16 amino acids. Germline V gene data show CDR1 as SGHRS and CDR2 as YFSETQ. CDR3 residues: CASSVTGQPSSYEQYF.

CDR3 region: CASSDRASGDIQYF. The chain joins TRBV6-1 to TRBJ2-4. Germline CDR1 reads MNHNS; CDR2 reads SASEGT. There are 14 residues in the CDR3.

The rearrangement joins TRBV15 to TRBJ1-1; TCRdb indicates TRBD1, and absent DNA this call remains unverified. The CDR3 is 17 amino acids. Germline loops: CDR1 LNHNV, CDR2 YYDKDF (reference sequence). CDR3 amino acids: CATSEGVGAGALTEAFF. Full variable domain (rest looked up from reference TRBV15 and TRBJ1-1): DAMVIQNPRYQVTQFGKPVTLSCSQTLNHNVMYWYQQKSSQAPKLLFHYYDKDFNNEADTPDNFQSRRPNTSFCFLDIRSPGLGDTAMYLCATSEGVGAGALTEAFFGQGTRLTVV.

The rearrangement joins TRBV29-1 to TRBJ1-1; TCRdb outputs TRBD1, but without DNA this stays unchecked. CDR3 size: 15 residues. CDR1 SQVTM and CDR2 ANQGSEA come from the germline V gene. CDR3 in amino acids: CSVENRQGFITEAFF.

The CDR3 is CASSFGQGLGELFF. This chain joins TRBV5-1 and TRBJ2-2; the D call from TCRdb, TRBD1, cannot be confirmed without DNA. The CDR3 sequence is 14 residues long. Germline CDR1 and CDR2: SGHRS and YFSETQ.

The J gene is TRBJ2-5, the V gene TRBV10-3. Looked up from germline, CDR1 is ENHRY and CDR2 is SYGVKD. The CDR3 has 12 residues. The CDR3 loop reads CATGNHTETQYF.

This sequence joins TRBV6-2 or TRBV6-3 and TRBJ1-5; the D call from TCRdb, TRBD1, cannot be confirmed without DNA. The CDR3 totals 14 residues. Germline CDR1 MNHEY, CDR2 SVGEGT. Here the CDR3 reads CASSGGYGNQPQHF.

The chain carries TRBV4-1 and TRBJ2-7; TCRdb outputs TRBD1, but without DNA this stays unchecked. The CDR3 sequence is 17 residues long. Germline V gives CDR1 MGHRA, CDR2 YSYEKL. This CDR3 is CASSQDYPRTSSYEQYF.

The V and J genes are TRBV5-1 and TRBJ1-1; without DNA, the TCRdb call of TRBD1 cannot be checked. The CDR3 runs to 16 residues. The germline CDR1 and CDR2 sequences are SGHRS and YFSETQ. CDR3 amino acids: CASSSDPGTANTEAFF.

J is TRBJ2-5 and V is TRBV5-1; the TRBD1 assignment by TCRdb is unverifiable without DNA. Per the germline V gene, CDR1 is SGHRS and CDR2 is YFSETQ. There are 16 residues in the CDR3. The CDR3 is CASSPNNGDRKETQYF. Drawing the rest from reference TRBV5-1 and TRBJ2-5, the complete variable domain is KAGVTQTPRYLIKTRGQQVTLSCSPISGHRSVSWYQQTPGQGLQFLFEYFSETQRNKGNFPGRFSGRQFSNSRSEMNVSTLELGDSALYLCASSPNNGDRKETQYFGPGTRLLVL.

The V gene is TRBV29-1, the J gene TRBJ2-5; TCRdb reports TRBD2, a call that lacks DNA to check it against. The germline V gene has CDR1 SQVTM and CDR2 ANQGSEA. CDR3 length: 13 amino acids. Here the CDR3 reads CSVERAGVETQYF.

The chain is built from TRBV5-1 and TRBJ2-7; TCRdb designates TRBD2, a call that cannot be tested without DNA. The CDR3 has 14 amino acids. The germline V gene has CDR1 SGHRS and CDR2 YFSETQ. This CDR3 reads CASSLAPGRDEQYF.

V and J are TRBV6-1 and TRBJ2-7; TCRdb's assignment of TRBD1 cannot be checked, as there is no DNA. Looked up from germline, CDR1 is MNHNS and CDR2 is SASEGT. The CDR3 spans 14 residues. CDR3 in amino acids: CASSRTLESYEQYF.

The chain uses TRBV4-3 and TRBJ1-1. CDR1 and CDR2 from the germline V gene are LGHNA and YSLEER. The CDR3 loop spans 15 amino acids. The CDR3 sequence is CASSPQTGINTEAFF.

The gene calls are TRBV30 and TRBJ1-1. This CDR3 has 13 amino acids. Germline-derived CDR1 and CDR2 are GTSNPN and SVGIG (reference sequence). CDR3 residues: CAWRSGINTEAFF.

V is TRBV5-6 and J is TRBJ1-1; TCRdb indicates TRBD1, and absent DNA this call remains unverified. Germline V gene data show CDR1 as SGHDT and CDR2 as YYEEEE. CDR3 length equals 15 residues. Here the CDR3 reads CASSLVGARRTEAFF.

CDR3 region: CASSLRRGAGELFF. J is TRBJ2-2 and V is TRBV11-3; TCRdb designates TRBD1, a call that cannot be tested without DNA. The CDR3 is 14 amino acids. Germline CDR1 is SGHNT and CDR2 is YENEEA.